The entry below gives a single T cell receptor beta chain sequence along with its context. The sample comes from a study of blood T cell repertoires in COVID-19. The wider study: Sites across the United States, Italy and Spain contributed samples from acute and convalescent COVID-19. In each case, the material was cDNA or gDNA derived from T cells, B-cell-depleted T cells, or PBMCs.

In the authors' methods: Amplification of reference gene primers was used by the study to estimate nucleated cell counts. TCRdb's copy holds only in-frame clones and misses some; the assay was immunoSEQ multiplex PCR. The V and J calls and clone size come from that table; D and trimming were worked out from the DNA. The sample holds about 76,000 clones; roughly 89% are singletons and the top ten take 5.8%. This sequence originates from a human donor in a cohort sampled during active COVID-19. Input material: peripheral blood.

The CDR3 DNA reads as TGTGCCAGCAGAACCACAGGGGATGAAGCTTTCTTT. It translates to CASRTTGDEAFF. This chain joins TRBV12-3 or TRBV12-4 and TRBJ1-1, with TRBD1 matching over 7 bases. The CDR3 covers 12 residues. The J segment lost 7 bases and the V segment lost 6 bases, leaving 5 bases of the junction unmatched.